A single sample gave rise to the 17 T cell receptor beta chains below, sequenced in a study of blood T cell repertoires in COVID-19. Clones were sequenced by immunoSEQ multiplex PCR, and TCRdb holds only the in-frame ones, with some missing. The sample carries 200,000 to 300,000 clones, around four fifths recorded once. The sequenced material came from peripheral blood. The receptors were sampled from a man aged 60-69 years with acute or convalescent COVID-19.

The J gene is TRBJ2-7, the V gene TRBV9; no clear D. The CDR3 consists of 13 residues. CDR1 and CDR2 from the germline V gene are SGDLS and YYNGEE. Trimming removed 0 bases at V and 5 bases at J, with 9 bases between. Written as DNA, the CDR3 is TGTGCCAGCAGCGTAGATGGCCCAGACGAGCAGTACTTC. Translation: CASSVDGPDEQYF.

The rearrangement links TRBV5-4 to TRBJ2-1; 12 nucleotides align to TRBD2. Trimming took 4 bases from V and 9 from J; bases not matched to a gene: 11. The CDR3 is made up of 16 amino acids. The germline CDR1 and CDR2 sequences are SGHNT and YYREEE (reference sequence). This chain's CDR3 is CASSLDRLAGAAEQFF. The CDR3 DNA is TGTGCCAGCAGCCTGGACCGACTAGCGGGAGCGGCTGAGCAGTTCTTC.

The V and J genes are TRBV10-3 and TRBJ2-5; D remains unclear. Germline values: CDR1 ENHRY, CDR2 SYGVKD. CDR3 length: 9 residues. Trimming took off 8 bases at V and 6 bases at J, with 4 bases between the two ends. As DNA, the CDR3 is TGTGCCATCGAGAAGACCCAGTACTTC. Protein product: CAIEKTQYF.

CDR3 DNA sequence: TGTGCCAGCAGCACCCAGGGGGGGGCCAACGTCCTGACTTTC. It specifies CASSTQGGANVLTF. The rearrangement uses TRBV11-2 and TRBJ2-6; D possibly corresponds to TRBD1 (6 bases). Trimming shortened V by 5 bases and J by 4 bases, and 9 bases separated the two germline ends. This CDR3 is 14 amino acids long. Germline values: CDR1 SGHAT, CDR2 FQNNGV.

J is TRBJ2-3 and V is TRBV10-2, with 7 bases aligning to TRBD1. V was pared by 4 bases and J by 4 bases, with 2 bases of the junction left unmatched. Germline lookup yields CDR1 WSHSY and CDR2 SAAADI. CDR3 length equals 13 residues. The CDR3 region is CASSAQGADTQYF. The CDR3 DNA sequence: TGCGCCAGCAGTGCCCAGGGGGCAGATACGCAGTATTTT.

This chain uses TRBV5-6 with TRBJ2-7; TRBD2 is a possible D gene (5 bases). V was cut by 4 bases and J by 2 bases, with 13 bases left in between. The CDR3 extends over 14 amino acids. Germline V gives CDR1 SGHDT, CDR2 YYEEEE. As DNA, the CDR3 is TGTGCCAGCAGCCAAAGCCGACTAACCTACGAGCAGTACTTC. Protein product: CASSQSRLTYEQYF.

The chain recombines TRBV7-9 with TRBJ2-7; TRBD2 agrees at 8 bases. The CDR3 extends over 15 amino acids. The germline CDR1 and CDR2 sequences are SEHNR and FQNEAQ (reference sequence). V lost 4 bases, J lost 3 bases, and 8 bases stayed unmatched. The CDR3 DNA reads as TGTGCCAGCAGCTCCCCAGCGGGAGCGGGCTACGAGCAGTACTTC. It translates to CASSSPAGAGYEQYF.

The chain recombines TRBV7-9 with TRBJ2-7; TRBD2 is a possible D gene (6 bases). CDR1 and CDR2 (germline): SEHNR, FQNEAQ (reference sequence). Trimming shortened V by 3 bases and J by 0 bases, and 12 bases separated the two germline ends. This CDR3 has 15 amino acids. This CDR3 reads CASSFSGSSSYEQYF. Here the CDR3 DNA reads TGTGCCAGCAGCTTTAGCGGCTCCAGCTCCTACGAGCAGTACTTC. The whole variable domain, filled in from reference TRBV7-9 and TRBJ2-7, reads DTGVSQNPRHKITKRGQNVTFRCDPISEHNRLYWYRQTLGQGPEFLTYFQNEAQLEKSRLLSDRFSAERPKGSFSTLEIQRTEQGDSAMYLCASSFSGSSSYEQYFGPGTRLTVT.

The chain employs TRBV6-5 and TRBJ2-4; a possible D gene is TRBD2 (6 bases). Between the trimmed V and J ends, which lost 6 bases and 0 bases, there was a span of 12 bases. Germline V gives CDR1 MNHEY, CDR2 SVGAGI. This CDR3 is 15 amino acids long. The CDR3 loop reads CASSLGTLAKNIQYF. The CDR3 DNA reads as TGTGCCAGCAGCCTGGGGACTCTAGCCAAAAACATTCAGTACTTC.

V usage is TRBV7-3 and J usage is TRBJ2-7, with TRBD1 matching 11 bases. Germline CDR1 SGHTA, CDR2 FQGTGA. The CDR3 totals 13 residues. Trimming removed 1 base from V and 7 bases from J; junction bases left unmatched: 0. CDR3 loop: CASSLRDRGEQYF. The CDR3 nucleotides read TGTGCCAGCAGCTTAAGGGACAGGGGGGAGCAGTACTTC.

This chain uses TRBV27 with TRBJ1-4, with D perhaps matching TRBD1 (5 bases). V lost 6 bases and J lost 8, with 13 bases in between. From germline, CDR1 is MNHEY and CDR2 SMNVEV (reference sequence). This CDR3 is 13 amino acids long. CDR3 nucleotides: TGTGCCAGCAGGGGGGGGTGGGTGGAAAAACTGTTTTTT. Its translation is CASRGGWVEKLFF.

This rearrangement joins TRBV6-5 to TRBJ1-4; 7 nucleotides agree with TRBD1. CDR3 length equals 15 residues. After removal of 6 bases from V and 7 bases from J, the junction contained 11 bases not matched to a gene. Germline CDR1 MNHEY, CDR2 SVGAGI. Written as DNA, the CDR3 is TGTGCCAGCAGAGCCTGGGACAGATCCTCTGAAAAACTGTTTTTT. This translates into CASRAWDRSSEKLFF.

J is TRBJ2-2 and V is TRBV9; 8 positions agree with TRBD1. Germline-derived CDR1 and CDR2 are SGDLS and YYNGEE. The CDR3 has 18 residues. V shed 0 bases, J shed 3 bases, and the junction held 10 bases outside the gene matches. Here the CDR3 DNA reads TGTGCCAGCAGCGTAGTTGGCAGGGGGCTTCGAGACACCGGGGAGCTGTTTTTT. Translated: CASSVVGRGLRDTGELFF.

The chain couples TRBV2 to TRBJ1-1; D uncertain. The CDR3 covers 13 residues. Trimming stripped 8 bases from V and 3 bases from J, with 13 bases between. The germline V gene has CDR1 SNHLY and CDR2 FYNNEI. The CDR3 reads CASATQEDTEAFF. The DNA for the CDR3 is TGTGCCAGCGCGACGCAGGAGGACACTGAAGCTTTCTTT.

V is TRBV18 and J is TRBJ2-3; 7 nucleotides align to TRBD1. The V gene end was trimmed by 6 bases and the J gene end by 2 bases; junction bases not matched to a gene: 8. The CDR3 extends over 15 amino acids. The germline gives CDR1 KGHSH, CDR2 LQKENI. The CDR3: CASSSTGRLTDTQYF. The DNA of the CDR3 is TGTGCCAGCTCCTCGACAGGGCGACTCACAGATACGCAGTATTTT.

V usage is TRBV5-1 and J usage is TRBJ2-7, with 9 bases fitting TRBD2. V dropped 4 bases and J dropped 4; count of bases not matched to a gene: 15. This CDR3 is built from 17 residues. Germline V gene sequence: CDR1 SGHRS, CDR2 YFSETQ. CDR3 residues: CASSPWGSGGAGYEQYF. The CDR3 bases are TGCGCCAGCAGCCCGTGGGGTAGCGGGGGCGCTGGATACGAGCAGTACTTC.

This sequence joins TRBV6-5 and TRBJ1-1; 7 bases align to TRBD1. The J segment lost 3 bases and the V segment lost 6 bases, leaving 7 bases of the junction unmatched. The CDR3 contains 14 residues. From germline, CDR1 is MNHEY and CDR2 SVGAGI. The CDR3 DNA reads TGTGCCAGCAGGACAGGGCCGATTGACACTGAAGCTTTCTTT. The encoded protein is CASRTGPIDTEAFF.